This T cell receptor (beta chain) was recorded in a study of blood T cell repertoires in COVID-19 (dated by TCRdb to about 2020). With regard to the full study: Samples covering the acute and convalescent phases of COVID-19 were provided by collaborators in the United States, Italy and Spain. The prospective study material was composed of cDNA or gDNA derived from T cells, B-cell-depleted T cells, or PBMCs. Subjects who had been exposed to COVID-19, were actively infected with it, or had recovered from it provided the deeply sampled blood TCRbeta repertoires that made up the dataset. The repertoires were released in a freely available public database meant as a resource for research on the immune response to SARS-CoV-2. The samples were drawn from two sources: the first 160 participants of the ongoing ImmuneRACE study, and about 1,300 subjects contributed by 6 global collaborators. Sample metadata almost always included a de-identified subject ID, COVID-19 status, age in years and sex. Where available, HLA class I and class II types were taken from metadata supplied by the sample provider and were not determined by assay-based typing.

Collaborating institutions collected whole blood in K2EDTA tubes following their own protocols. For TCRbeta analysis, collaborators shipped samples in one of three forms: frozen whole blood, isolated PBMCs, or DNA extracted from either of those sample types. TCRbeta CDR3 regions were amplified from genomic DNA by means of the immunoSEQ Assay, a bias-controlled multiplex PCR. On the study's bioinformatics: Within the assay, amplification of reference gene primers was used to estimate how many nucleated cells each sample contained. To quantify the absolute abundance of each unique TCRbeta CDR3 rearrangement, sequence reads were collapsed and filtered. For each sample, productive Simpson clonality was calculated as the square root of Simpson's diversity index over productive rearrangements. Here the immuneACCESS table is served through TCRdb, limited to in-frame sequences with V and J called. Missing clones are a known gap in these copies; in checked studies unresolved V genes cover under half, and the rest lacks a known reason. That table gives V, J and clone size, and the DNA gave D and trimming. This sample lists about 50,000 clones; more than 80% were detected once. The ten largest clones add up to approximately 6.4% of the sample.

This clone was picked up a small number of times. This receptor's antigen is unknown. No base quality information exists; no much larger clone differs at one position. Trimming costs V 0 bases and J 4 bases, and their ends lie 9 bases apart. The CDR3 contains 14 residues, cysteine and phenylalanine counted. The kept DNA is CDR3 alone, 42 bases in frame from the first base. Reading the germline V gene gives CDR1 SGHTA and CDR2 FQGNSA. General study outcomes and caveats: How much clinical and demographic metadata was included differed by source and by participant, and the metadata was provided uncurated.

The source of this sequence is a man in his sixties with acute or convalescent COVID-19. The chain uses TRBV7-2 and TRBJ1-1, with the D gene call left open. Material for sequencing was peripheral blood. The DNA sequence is TGTGCCAGCAGCTTAGCTACGTTCGGCACTGAAGCTTTCTTT. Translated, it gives CASSLATFGTEAFF.